The entry that follows covers one T cell receptor (beta chain) sequence. Antigen: not known. Treatment here: around 19 received Ad26.COV2.S at low or high dose, single or two shots; about 5 received placebo; per-sample allocation not given. Sampling occurred on day 63 after the first vaccine or placebo injection. This sample was included in a study of Ad26.COV2.S vaccination and SARS-CoV-2 variants. Study results and caveats: Spike-specific responses of CD8+ and CD4+ T cells were reported to display substantial breadth after vaccination. Vaccinated and placebo-treated recipients had similar non-spike TCR breadth.

Data came from immunoSEQ multiplex PCR; TCRdb stores just in-frame clones and leaves some out. The data contain about 350,000 clones, 75% to 90% of them singletons. V was cut by 0 bases and J by 9 bases, with 21 bases left in between. This CDR3 is 16 amino acids long. CDR1 and CDR2 (germline): SGHTA, FQGNSA. The sequence was obtained from a person between 18 and 59 years old who received the Ad26.COV2.S COVID-19 vaccine or a placebo. V and J are TRBV7-2 and TRBJ2-7; D remains ambiguous. Here the sequenced sample was peripheral blood, taken in a trial of Ad26.COV2.S vaccine versus placebo. CDR3: CASSLALRVGESSQYF. CDR3 coding DNA: TGTGCCAGCAGCTTAGCGCTTAGAGTGGGCGAATCGTCGCAGTACTTC.